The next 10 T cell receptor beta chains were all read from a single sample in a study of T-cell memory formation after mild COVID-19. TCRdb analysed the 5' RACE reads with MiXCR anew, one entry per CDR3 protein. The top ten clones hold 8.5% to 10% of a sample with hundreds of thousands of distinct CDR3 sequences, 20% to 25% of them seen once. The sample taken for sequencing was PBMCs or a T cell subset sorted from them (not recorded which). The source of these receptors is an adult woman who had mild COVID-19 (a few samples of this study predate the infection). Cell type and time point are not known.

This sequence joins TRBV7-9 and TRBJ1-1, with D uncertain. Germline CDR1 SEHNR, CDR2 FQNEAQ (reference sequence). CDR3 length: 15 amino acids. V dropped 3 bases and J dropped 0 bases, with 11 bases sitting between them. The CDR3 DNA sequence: TGTGCCAGCAGCTTTCTCACTTCGATGAACACTGAAGCTTTCTTT. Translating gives CASSFLTSMNTEAFF.

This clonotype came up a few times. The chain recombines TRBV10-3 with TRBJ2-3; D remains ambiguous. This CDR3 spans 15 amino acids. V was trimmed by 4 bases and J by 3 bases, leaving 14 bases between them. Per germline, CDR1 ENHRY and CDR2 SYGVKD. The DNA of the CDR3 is TGTGCCATCAGTGCGACGGCCCTGGGGACAGATACGCAGTATTTT. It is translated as CAISATALGTDTQYF.

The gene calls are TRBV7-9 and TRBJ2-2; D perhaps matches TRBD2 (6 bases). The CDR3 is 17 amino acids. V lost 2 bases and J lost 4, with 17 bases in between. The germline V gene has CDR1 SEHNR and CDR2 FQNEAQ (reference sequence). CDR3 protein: CASSLRGAHYSTGELFF. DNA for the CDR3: TGTGCCAGCAGCTTACGCGGGGCCCACTATTCCACCGGGGAGCTGTTTTTT.

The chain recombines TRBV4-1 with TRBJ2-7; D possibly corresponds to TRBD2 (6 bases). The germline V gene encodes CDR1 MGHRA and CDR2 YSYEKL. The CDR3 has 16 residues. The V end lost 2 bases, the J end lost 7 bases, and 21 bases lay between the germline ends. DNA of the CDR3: TGCGCCAGCAGCCAATACCCGGGACTCATCCCGGGGGAGCAGTACTTC. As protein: CASSQYPGLIPGEQYF.

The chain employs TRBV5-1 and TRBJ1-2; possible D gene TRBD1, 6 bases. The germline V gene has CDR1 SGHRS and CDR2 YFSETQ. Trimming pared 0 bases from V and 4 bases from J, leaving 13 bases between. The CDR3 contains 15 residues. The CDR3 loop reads CASSLEGGLTYGYTF. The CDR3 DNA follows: TGCGCCAGCAGCTTGGAGGGGGGGCTAACCTATGGCTACACCTTC.

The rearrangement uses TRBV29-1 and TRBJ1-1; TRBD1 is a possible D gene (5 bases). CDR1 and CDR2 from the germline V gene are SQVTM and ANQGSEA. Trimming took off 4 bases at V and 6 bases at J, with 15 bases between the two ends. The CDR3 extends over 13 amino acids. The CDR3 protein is CSVVGQGVPEAFF. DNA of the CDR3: TGCAGCGTTGTCGGTCAGGGAGTACCTGAAGCTTTCTTT.

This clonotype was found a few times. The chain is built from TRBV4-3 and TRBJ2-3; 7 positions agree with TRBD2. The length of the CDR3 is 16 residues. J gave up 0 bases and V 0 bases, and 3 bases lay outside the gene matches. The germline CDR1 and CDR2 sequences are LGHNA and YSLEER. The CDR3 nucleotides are TGCGCCAGCAGCCAAGACTGGGGGGGAAGCACAGATACGCAGTATTTT. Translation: CASSQDWGGSTDTQYF.

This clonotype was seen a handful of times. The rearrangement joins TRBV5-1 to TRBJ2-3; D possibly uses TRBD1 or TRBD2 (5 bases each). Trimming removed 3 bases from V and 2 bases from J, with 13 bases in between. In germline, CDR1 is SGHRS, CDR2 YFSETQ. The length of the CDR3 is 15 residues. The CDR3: CASSSFGGNTDTQYF. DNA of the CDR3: TGCGCCAGCAGCTCCTTTGGGGGTAACACAGATACGCAGTATTTT.

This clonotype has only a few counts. CDR3 residues: CATSDRQGPAETQYF. CDR3 nucleotide sequence: TGTGCCACCAGTGACCGCCAGGGGCCTGCGGAGACCCAGTACTTC. This chain connects TRBV24-1 to TRBJ2-5; possible D gene TRBD1, 6 bases. CDR3 length: 15 residues. CDR1 is KGHDR, CDR2 SFDVKD, per germline. V lost 4 bases and J 5 bases, leaving 16 bases between the germline ends.

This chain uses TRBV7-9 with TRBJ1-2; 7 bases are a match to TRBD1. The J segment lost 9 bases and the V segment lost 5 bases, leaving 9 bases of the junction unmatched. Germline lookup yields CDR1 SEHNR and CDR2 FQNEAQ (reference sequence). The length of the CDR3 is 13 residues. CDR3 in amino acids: CASSTTGLASYTF. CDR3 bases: TGTGCCAGCAGCACGACAGGGTTGGCGAGCTACACCTTC.